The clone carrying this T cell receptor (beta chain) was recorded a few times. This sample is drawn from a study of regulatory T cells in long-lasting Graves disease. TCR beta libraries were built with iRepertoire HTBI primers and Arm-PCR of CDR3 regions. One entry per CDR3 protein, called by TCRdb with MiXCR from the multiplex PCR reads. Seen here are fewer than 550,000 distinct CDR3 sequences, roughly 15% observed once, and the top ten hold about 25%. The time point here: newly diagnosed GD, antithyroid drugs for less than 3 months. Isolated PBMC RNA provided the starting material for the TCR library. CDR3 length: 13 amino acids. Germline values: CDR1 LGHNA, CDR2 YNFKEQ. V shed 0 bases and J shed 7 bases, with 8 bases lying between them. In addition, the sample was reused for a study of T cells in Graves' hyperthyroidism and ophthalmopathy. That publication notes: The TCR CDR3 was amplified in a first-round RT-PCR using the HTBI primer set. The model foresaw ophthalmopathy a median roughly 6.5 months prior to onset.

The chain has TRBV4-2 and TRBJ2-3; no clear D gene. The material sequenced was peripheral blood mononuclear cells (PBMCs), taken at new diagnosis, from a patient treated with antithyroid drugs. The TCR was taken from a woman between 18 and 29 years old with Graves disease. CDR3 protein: CASSQEGHNTQYF. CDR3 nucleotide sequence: TGTGCCAGCAGCCAAGAGGGTCACAATACGCAGTATTTT.